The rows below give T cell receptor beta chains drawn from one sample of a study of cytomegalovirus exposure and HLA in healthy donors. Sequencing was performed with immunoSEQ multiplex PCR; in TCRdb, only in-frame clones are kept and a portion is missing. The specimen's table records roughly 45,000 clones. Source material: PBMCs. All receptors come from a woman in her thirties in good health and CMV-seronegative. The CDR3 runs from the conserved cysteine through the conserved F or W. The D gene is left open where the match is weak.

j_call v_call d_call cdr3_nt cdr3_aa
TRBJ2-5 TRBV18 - TGTGCCAGCTCACCCCTAACGACTAGTTTGGAGACCCAGTACTTC CASSPLTTSLETQYF
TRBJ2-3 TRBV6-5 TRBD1 TGTGCCAGCAGCCCACAGGGGATAGGTGGGGATACGCAGTATTTT CASSPQGIGGDTQYF
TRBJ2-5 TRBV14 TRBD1 TGTGCCAGCAGCCAAGAGTGGCAGGGGGCGAGAGAGACCCAGTACTTC CASSQEWQGARETQYF
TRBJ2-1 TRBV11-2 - TGTGCCAGCAGCTTAGTAGGGCTAGCAGTTTACAATGAGCAGTTCTTC CASSLVGLAVYNEQFF
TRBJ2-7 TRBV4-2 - TGTGCCAGCAGCCAAGACACAACAGTGTCCTACGAGCAGTACTTC CASSQDTTVSYEQYF
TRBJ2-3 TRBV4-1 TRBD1 TGCGCCAGCAGCCAAGTGTCCCTATTTGGACAGGGGGTTGCAGATACGCAGTATTTT CASSQVSLFGQGVADTQYF
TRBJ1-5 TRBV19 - TGTGCCAGTAGGATGGGGGGGAGGGAGCCCCAGCATTTT CASRMGGREPQHF
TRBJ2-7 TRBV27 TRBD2 TGTGCCAGCAGTTCTAGCGGGAGGTGGTCCTACGAGCAGTACTTC CASSSSGRWSYEQYF
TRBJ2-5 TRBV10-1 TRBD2 TGCGCCAGCTACACCGTAGCGGGAGGGCATCTAGAGACCCAGTACTTC CASYTVAGGHLETQYF
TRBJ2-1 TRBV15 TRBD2 TGTGCCACCAGAGAACCGGGACTAGCGGACAATGAGCAGTTCTTC CATREPGLADNEQFF
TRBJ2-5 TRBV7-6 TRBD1 TGTGCCAGCCGGGGGGCGGACAGGGGTGTCCAAGAGACCCAGTACTTC CASRGADRGVQETQYF
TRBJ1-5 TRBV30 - TGTGCCTGGAGTGGGAGTTTGTGGAATCAGCCCCAGCATTTT CAWSGSLWNQPQHF
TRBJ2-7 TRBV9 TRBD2 TGTGCCAGCAGCCCCCGGACTAGCGACTACGAGCAGTACTTC CASSPRTSDYEQYF
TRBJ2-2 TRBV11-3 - TGTGCCAGCAGCTTAGAGGCCACCGGGGAGCTGTTTTTT CASSLEATGELFF
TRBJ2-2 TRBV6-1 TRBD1 TGTGCCAGCAGGTCGGACAGGGGCAACACCGGGGAGCTGTTTTTT CASRSDRGNTGELFF
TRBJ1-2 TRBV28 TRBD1 TGTGCCAGCAGTTTGGGACAGGAATTTAACTATGGCTACACCTTC CASSLGQEFNYGYTF
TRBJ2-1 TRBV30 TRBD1 TGTGCCTGGGGGGGACAGCCCAACTACAATGAGCAGTTCTTC CAWGGQPNYNEQFF
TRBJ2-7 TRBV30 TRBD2 TGTGCCTGGAGGGGGACTACCGCCTACGAGCAGTACTTC CAWRGTTAYEQYF
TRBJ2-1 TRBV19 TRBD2 TGTGCCAGTAGTTCTCGGACTAGCGTGATGGATGAGCAGTTCTTC CASSSRTSVMDEQFF
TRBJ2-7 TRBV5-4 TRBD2 TGTGCCAGCAGCTTGGAAGCTAGCGGGAGGTACGAGCAGTACTTC CASSLEASGRYEQYF